Following are 11 T cell receptor beta chains from one sample sequenced in a study of blood T cell repertoires in COVID-19. Sequenced by immunoSEQ multiplex PCR; TCRdb stores in-frame clones only, minus some. Of hundreds of thousands of clones listed, about 85% are singletons. The sequenced sample was peripheral blood. The receptors here all came from a woman of 80 years or more with active or convalescent COVID-19.

With regard to this clone: Different DNA sequences within this sample yield the same CDR3. The genes are TRBV19 and TRBJ2-7; TRBD2 matches 11 bases. V lost 3 bases, J lost 3 bases, and 4 bases stayed unmatched. CDR3 size: 15 residues. Germline V gives CDR1 LNHDA, CDR2 SQIVND (reference sequence). The CDR3: CASSIGLAGGYEQYF. In DNA, the CDR3 is TGTGCCAGTAGTATCGGACTAGCGGGTGGCTACGAGCAGTACTTC.

This clone was counted between two and nine times. This chain uses TRBV7-2 with TRBJ1-5, with D maybe TRBD1 (6 bases). The germline V and J ends were trimmed by 6 bases and 7 bases, with 13 bases remaining between them. The CDR3 totals 13 residues. Germline V gene sequence: CDR1 SGHTA, CDR2 FQGNSA. CDR3 in amino acids: CASSSGVDQPQHF. CDR3 coding DNA: TGTGCCAGCAGTTCAGGGGTGGACCAGCCCCAGCATTTT.

For this clone: Compared with germline, one end of the junction differs, possibly owing to a read error. This chain uses TRBV6-5 with TRBJ2-1; D remains unclear. The germline V gene encodes CDR1 MNHEY and CDR2 SVGAGI. The CDR3 has 11 amino acids. In DNA, the CDR3 is TGTGCCAGCAGTAACTCTCAGGAGCAGTTCTTC. Its protein product is CASSNSQEQFF.

This clone was detected only a few times. The rearrangement links TRBV5-4 to TRBJ2-3, with TRBD2 matching over 8 bases. The germline V gene has CDR1 SGHNT and CDR2 YYREEE (reference sequence). V shed 0 bases and J 4 bases; nucleotides not matched to a gene: 4. This CDR3 is 15 amino acids long. Here the CDR3 reads CASSLGREDPDTQYF. The CDR3 coding sequence is TGTGCCAGCAGCTTGGGGCGGGAGGACCCAGATACGCAGTATTTT. The whole variable domain, remainder taken from reference TRBV5-4 and TRBJ2-3, is ETGVTQSPTHLIKTRGQQVTLRCSSQSGHNTVSWYQQALGQGPQFIFQYYREEENGRGNFPPRFSGLQFPNYSSELNVNALELDDSALYLCASSLGREDPDTQYFGPGTRLTVL.

This chain joins TRBV19 and TRBJ1-2, with D perhaps TRBD1 (5 bases). V gave up 3 bases and J gave up 7 bases, with 21 bases separating them. The CDR3 runs to 16 residues. Germline CDR1 and CDR2: LNHDA and SQIVND (reference sequence). The CDR3 DNA reads TGTGCCAGTAGTATCCCTAAAGACAGCGTGGTTGCTGGCTACACCTTC. Translated, it gives CASSIPKDSVVAGYTF. The full variable domain, with the rest looked up from reference TRBV19 and TRBJ1-2, is DGGITQSPKYLFRKEGQNVTLSCEQNLNHDAMYWYRQDPGQGLRLIYYSQIVNDFQKGDIAEGYSVSREKKESFPLTVTSAQKNPTAFYLCASSIPKDSVVAGYTFGSGTRLTVV.

The chain couples TRBV25-1 to TRBJ2-1, with TRBD2 matching 12 bases. V trimming: 6 bases; J trimming: 4 bases; junction bases outside the gene matches: 10. CDR3 length equals 17 residues. CDR1 is MGHDK and CDR2 is SYGVNS in the germline V gene. DNA of the CDR3: TGTGCCAGCAGACCCCAAGGCACTAGCGGGGGGTACAATGAGCAGTTCTTC. Translating it yields CASRPQGTSGGYNEQFF.

This chain joins TRBV7-2 and TRBJ2-3; 8 bases fit TRBD2. CDR1 is SGHTA, CDR2 FQGNSA, per germline. The ends lost 0 bases at V and 0 bases at J; junction bases unmatched: 11. CDR3 length: 19 residues. Here the CDR3 reads CASSLARSSGVLSTDTQYF. The CDR3 coding sequence is TGTGCCAGCAGCTTAGCGCGCAGTAGCGGGGTCCTTAGCACAGATACGCAGTATTTT.

The chain employs TRBV3-1 (or the pseudogene TRBV3-2) and TRBJ1-2; D remains unclear. Germline V gene data show CDR1 as LGHDT and CDR2 as YNNKEL (reference sequence). This CDR3 has 15 residues. Trimming left V 1 base short and J 2 bases short, with 11 bases between. CDR3 protein: CASSQGRARNYGYTF. For the CDR3, the DNA is TGTGCCAGCAGCCAAGGTCGCGCACGGAACTATGGCTACACCTTC.

A note on this clone: The sample has other DNA sequences that encode this CDR3 too. CDR3 sequence (DNA): TGTGCCAGCAGCTTAGGACAGAACAATGAGCAGTTCTTC. This codes for CASSLGQNNEQFF. The V and J genes are TRBV7-9 and TRBJ2-1; weak D call: TRBD1 (5 bases). Germline loops: CDR1 SEHNR, CDR2 FQNEAQ (reference sequence). The CDR3 is made up of 13 amino acids. Trimming took 1 base from V and 5 from J, leaving 6 bases between them.

The chain links TRBV6-2 or TRBV6-3 to TRBJ2-5, with D perhaps matching TRBD2 (5 bases). This CDR3 spans 18 amino acids. V lost 0 bases, J lost 1 base, and 18 bases lay in between. Per germline, CDR1 MNHEY and CDR2 SVGEGT. The CDR3 spells CASSYSAGRPAAQETQYF. CDR3 DNA: TGTGCCAGCAGTTACTCAGCTGGGCGCCCAGCGGCCCAAGAGACCCAGTACTTC.

The V gene is TRBV6-9, the J gene TRBJ2-7; D is perhaps TRBD2 (5 bases). CDR3 length equals 16 residues. Germline values: CDR1 MNHGY, CDR2 SVAAGI. V lost 2 bases, J lost 2 bases, and 16 bases lay in between. The DNA for the CDR3 is TGTGCCAGCAGTTATACCCCCTCGGGATACCCCTACGAGCAGTACTTC. Amino acid sequence: CASSYTPSGYPYEQYF.